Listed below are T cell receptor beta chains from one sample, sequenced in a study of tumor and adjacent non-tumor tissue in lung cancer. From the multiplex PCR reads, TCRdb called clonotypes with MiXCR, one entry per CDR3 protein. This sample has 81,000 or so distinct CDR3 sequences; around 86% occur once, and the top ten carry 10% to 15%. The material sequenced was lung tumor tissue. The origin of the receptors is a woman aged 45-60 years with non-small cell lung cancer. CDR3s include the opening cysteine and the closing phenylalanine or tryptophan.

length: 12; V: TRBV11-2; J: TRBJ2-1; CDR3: CASNFTRDEEFF
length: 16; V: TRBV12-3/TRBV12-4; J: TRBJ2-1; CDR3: CASSPMGRTVDNGQFF
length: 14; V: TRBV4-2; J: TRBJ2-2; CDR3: CLSSQEQGTGELFF
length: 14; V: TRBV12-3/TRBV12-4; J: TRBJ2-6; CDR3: CASSPEPGANILTF
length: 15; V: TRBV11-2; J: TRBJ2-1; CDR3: CASSAWHNSYNEQFF
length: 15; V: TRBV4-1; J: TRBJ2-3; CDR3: CARSQELSSTDTHYF
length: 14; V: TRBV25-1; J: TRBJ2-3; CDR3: CVSAQLSSTDMQYF
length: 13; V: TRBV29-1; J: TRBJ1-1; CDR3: CSVGEGAGSEAFF
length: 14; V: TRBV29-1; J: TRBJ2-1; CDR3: CSVVPAEGPYEQFF
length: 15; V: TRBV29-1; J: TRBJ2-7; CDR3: CSVDGTRGPRSEQYF
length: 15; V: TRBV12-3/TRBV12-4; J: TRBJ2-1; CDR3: CASSLRLTHYNEQFF
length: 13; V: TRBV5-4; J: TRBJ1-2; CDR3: CASSFDRNYGYTF
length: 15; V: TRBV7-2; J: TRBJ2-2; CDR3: CAIPQSGRNTGELFF
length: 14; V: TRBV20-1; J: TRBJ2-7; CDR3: CSASSNGRANGQYF
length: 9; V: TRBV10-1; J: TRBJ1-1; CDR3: CASRIGAFF
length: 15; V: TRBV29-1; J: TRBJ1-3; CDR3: CSVEWRAFSGNTIYF
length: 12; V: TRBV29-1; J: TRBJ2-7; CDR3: CNVFDRAYEQYF
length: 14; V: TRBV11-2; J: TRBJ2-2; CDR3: CISSENWDTGELFF
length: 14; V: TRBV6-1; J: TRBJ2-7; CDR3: CVSSGGLAVSEQYF
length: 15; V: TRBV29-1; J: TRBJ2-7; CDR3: CSVVLTLLGGYEQYF
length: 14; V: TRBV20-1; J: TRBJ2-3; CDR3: CSATRLGDTDTQYF
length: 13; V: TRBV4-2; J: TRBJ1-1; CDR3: CASSQDLNAEVFF
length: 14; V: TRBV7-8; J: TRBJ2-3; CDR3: CASSLVRGADTQYF
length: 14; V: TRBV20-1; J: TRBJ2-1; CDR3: CTAQTRNVYNEQFF
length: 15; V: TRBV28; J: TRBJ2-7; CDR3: CASTMTSGYSYEQYF
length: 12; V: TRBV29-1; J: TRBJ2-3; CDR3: CSVGQSGDTHYF
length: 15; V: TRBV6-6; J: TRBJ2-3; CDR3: CAISYSLATTDTQYF
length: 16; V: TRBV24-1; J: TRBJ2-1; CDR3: CATTKASSRSYNEQFF
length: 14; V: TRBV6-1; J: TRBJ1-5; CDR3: CASSVVGPNQPQHF
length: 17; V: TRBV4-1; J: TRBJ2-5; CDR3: CTSNQGGMGGERETQYF
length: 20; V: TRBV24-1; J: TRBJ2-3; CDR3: CTTSDPGTSGNPLQPDTQYF
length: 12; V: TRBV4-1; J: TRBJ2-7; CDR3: CASSPGRGRQYF
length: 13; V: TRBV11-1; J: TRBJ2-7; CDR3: CASSSQGYYEQYF
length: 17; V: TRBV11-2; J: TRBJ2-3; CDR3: CASSLGLARGCRDMQYF
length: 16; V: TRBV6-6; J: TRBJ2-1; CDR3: CATAETSDVSVHEQFF
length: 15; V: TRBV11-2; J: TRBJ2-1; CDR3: CASNKGGWRYNERFF
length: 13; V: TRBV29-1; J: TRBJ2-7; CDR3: CSVVSGQSYEQYF
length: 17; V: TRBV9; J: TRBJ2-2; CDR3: CASSVTSLQANTGELFF
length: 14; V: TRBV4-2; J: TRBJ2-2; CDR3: CARSQEQGTGELYF
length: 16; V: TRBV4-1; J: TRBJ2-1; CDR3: CTSSHATPTGTSEQFF
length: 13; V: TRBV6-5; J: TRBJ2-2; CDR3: CASSYGGTLELFF